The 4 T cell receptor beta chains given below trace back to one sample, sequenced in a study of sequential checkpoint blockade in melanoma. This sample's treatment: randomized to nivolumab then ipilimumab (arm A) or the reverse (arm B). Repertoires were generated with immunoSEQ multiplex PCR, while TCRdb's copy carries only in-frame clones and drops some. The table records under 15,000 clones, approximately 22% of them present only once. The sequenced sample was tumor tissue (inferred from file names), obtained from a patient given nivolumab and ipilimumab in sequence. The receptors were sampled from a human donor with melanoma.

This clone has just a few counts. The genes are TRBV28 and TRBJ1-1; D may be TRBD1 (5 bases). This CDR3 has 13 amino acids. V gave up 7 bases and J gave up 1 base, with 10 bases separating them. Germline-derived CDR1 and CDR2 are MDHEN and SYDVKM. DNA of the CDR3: TGTGCCAGCAATGGCAGGGCGAACACTGAAGCTTTCTTT. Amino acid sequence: CASNGRANTEAFF.

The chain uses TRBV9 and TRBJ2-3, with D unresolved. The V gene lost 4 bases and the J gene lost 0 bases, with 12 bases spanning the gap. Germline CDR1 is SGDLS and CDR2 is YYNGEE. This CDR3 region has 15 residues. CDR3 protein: CASSSRLASTDTQYF. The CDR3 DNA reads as TGTGCCAGCAGCTCACGACTTGCGAGCACAGATACGCAGTATTTT.

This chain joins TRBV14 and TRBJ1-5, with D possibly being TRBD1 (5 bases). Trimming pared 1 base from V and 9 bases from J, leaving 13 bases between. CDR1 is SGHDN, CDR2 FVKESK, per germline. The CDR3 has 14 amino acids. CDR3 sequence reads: CASSQGGLGTPQHF. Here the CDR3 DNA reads TGTGCCAGCAGCCAAGGGGGCTTGGGTACGCCCCAGCATTTT.

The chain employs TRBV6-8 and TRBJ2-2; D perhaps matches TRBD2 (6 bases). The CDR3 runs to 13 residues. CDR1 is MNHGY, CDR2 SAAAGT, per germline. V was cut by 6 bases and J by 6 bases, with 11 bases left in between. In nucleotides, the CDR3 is TGTGCCAGCAGCGATTCGGGGGCCGGGGAGCTGTTTTTT. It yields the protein CASSDSGAGELFF.